The clone carrying this T cell receptor (beta chain) came up a few times. Its specificity is unknown. The V and J ends lost 5 bases and 0 bases, in that order; junction bases with no gene match: 8. The germline gives CDR1 SGHKS, CDR2 YYEKEE (reference sequence). The CDR3 loop spans 16 amino acids. TCRdb redid the calling of the 5' RACE reads with MiXCR, one entry per CDR3 protein. The sample lists approximately 140,000 distinct CDR3 sequences, roughly a sixth seen once, with 33% in the top ten. This sample is drawn from a study of CD8 T cells in ankylosing spondylitis. Study-wide findings and caveats: What seemed typical of ankylosing spondylitis blood was a TCR beta motif built from under 10 highly homologous variants.

The receptor was derived from a male donor with ankylosing spondylitis. V is TRBV5-5 and J is TRBJ1-5, with TRBD1 matching over 7 bases. The specimen sequenced was blood, either unsorted or a sorted T cell fraction (not recorded which). CDR3 region: CASSQQGLYSNQPQHF. In nucleotides, the CDR3 is TGTGCCAGCAGTCAACAGGGGCTGTATAGCAATCAGCCCCAGCATTTT.